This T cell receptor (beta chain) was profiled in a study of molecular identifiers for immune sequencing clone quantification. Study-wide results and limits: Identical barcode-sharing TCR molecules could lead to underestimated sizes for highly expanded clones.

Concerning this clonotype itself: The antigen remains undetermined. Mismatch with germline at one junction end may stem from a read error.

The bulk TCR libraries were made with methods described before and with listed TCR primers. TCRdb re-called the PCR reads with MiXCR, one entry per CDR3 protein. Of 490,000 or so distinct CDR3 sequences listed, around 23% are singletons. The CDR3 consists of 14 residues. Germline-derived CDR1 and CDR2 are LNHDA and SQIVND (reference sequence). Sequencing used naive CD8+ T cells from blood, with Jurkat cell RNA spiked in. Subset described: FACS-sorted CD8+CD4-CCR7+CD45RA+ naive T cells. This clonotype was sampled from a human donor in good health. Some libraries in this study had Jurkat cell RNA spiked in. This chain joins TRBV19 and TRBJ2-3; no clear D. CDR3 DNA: TGTGCCGGTAGTATAGATCAGGTCACAGATACGCAGTATTTT. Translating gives CAGSIDQVTDTQYF.